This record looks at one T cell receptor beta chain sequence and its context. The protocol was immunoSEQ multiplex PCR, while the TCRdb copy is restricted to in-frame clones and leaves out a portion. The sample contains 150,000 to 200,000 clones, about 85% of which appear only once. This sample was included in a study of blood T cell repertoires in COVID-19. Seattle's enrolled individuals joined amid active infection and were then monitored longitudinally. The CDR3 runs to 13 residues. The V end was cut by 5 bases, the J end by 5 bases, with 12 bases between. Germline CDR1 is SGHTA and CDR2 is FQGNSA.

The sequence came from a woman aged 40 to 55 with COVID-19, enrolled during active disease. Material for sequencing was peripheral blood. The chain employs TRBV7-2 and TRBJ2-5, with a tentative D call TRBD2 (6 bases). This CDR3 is CASSQRLGETQYF. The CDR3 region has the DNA TGTGCCAGCAGCCAGAGACTAGGGGAGACCCAGTACTTC.